This T cell receptor beta chain was identified during a study of vaccination and CD4 T cells after COVID-19. Overall study: Once diagnosed, patients had post-COVID samples drawn a median approximately 100 days later (range 35 to 161). Each control was exposed to a CEFX pool, an HIV-1 Nef pool, or no peptide at all. Investigators stimulated cells with overlapping spike peptides drawn from SARS-CoV-2, HCoV-NL63, HCoV-OC43 and HCoV-229E.

An Oncomine TCR Beta short-read assay was used to sequence the DNA from cultured CD4+ T cells. TCRdb re-called the PCR reads with MiXCR, one entry per CDR3 protein. The sample comprises about 24,000 distinct CDR3 sequences, around 40% of which are singletons, and roughly 4.1% rests with the top ten. J lost 3 bases, V lost 4 bases, and 3 bases had no gene match. This CDR3 spans 14 amino acids. Germline lookup yields CDR1 MNHEY and CDR2 SVGAGI. Sample time point: late sampling 161 to 241 days after vaccination in a few convalescent patients. Stated treatment: approximately 11-day PBMC culture with coronavirus spike peptide pools or control peptides (ViraFEST assay). IL-2 at about 9.3 IU/ml and peptide pools at around 10 ug/ml were added to PBMCs cultured at roughly 2.1 million per well. This clonotype rates as medium-sized. The antigen is unknown.

The sequence was collected from a human donor who had recovered from COVID-19. The sequences come from CD4+ T cells from blood, cultured in vitro, collected about 7 months after SARS-CoV-2 vaccination. This sequence joins TRBV6-5 and TRBJ1-2; TRBD1 agrees at 9 bases. The CDR3 DNA reads as TGTGCCAGCAGTTCCCGGACAGGGGACTATGGCTACACCTTC. Protein sequence: CASSSRTGDYGYTF.